A selection of T cell receptor beta chains follows, all from one sample in a study of shared clonotypes between healthy human individuals. Sequencing was performed with immunoSEQ multiplex PCR; in TCRdb, only in-frame clones are kept and a portion is missing. The sample contains over a million clones, approximately 78% of which appear only once. The specimen sequenced was memory CD4+ T cells from PBMCs. These receptors were taken from a man aged 18 to 30 in good health. Some clones in this sample may be carry-over from other donors' samples. Both conserved end residues are part of each CDR3. The order of the fields is J gene, D gene, clone size, V gene, CDR3 protein, CDR3 DNA. The D gene is left open where the match is weak. Size is stated for part of the rows, as once, few or many counts, or as a class when the clone is expanded.

j_call: TRBJ2-1; d_call: TRBD2; clone_size: NA; v_call: TRBV27; cdr3_aa: CASSLAASGSDEQFF; cdr3_nt: TGTGCCAGCAGTTTAGCGGCTAGCGGGAGTGATGAGCAGTTCTTC
j_call: TRBJ2-1; d_call: NA; clone_size: NA; v_call: TRBV7-3; cdr3_aa: CASSSPQEGRGSYNEQFF; cdr3_nt: TGTGCCAGCAGCTCCCCCCAGGAGGGGCGCGGTTCCTACAATGAGCAGTTCTTC
j_call: TRBJ1-2; d_call: NA; clone_size: NA; v_call: TRBV5-4; cdr3_aa: CASSLGPFGGIYGYTF; cdr3_nt: TGTGCCAGCAGCTTGGGGCCCTTCGGGGGTATCTATGGCTACACCTTC
j_call: TRBJ2-7; d_call: NA; clone_size: NA; v_call: TRBV7-9; cdr3_aa: CASSPVGQPYEQYF; cdr3_nt: TGTGCCAGCAGCCCGGTAGGACAACCTTACGAGCAGTACTTC
j_call: TRBJ2-7; d_call: NA; clone_size: NA; v_call: TRBV4-1; cdr3_aa: CASSQVPSAGPAYEQYF; cdr3_nt: TGCGCCAGCAGCCAAGTACCTTCGGCGGGGCCTGCCTACGAGCAGTACTTC
j_call: TRBJ1-1; d_call: TRBD1; clone_size: NA; v_call: TRBV6-1; cdr3_aa: CASSEAQGAKAFF; cdr3_nt: TGTGCCAGCAGTGAGGCACAGGGGGCGAAGGCTTTCTTT
j_call: TRBJ1-2; d_call: NA; clone_size: NA; v_call: TRBV19; cdr3_aa: CASSTTEHNYGYTF; cdr3_nt: TGTGCCAGTAGTACAACGGAACATAACTATGGCTACACCTTC
j_call: TRBJ1-2; d_call: NA; clone_size: NA; v_call: TRBV6-5; cdr3_aa: CASSYSRGAPYGYTF; cdr3_nt: TGTGCCAGCAGTTACTCCCGCGGAGCCCCCTATGGCTACACCTTC
j_call: TRBJ2-5; d_call: TRBD1; clone_size: once; v_call: TRBV7-6; cdr3_aa: CASSYPGQGFGTQYF; cdr3_nt: TGTGCCAGCAGCTATCCGGGACAGGGTTTTGGGACCCAGTACTTC
j_call: TRBJ1-1; d_call: TRBD1; clone_size: many; v_call: TRBV27; cdr3_aa: CASSLRQGNTEAFF; cdr3_nt: TGTGCCAGCAGTTTACGACAGGGGAACACTGAAGCTTTCTTT
j_call: TRBJ1-3; d_call: TRBD1; clone_size: few; v_call: TRBV7-8; cdr3_aa: CASSLETGSASGNTIYF; cdr3_nt: TGTGCCAGCAGCTTAGAGACAGGGAGTGCCTCTGGAAACACCATATATTTT
j_call: TRBJ1-2; d_call: NA; clone_size: NA; v_call: TRBV7-9; cdr3_aa: CASSLLRGYTF; cdr3_nt: TGTGCCAGCAGCTTATTGCGGGGCTACACCTTC
j_call: TRBJ2-3; d_call: NA; clone_size: NA; v_call: TRBV2; cdr3_aa: CASKEMPSTDTQYF; cdr3_nt: TGTGCCAGCAAAGAGATGCCTAGCACAGATACGCAGTATTTT
j_call: TRBJ2-5; d_call: TRBD1; clone_size: once; v_call: TRBV18; cdr3_aa: CASSPPSRGRETQYF; cdr3_nt: TGTGCCAGCTCACCACCGTCCAGGGGGAGAGAGACCCAGTACTTC
j_call: TRBJ1-3; d_call: NA; clone_size: NA; v_call: TRBV5-4; cdr3_aa: CASRESSSGNTIYF; cdr3_nt: TGTGCCAGCAGGGAGTCGAGCTCTGGAAACACCATATATTTT
j_call: TRBJ1-2; d_call: NA; clone_size: NA; v_call: TRBV19; cdr3_aa: CASSIQQGNHYGYTF; cdr3_nt: TGTGCCAGTAGTATTCAACAGGGTAATCACTATGGCTACACCTTC
j_call: TRBJ2-7; d_call: NA; clone_size: NA; v_call: TRBV4-3; cdr3_aa: CASSQGQEFPYEQYF; cdr3_nt: TGCGCCAGCAGCCAAGGACAGGAGTTCCCCTACGAGCAGTACTTC
j_call: TRBJ2-1; d_call: TRBD2; clone_size: NA; v_call: TRBV5-1; cdr3_aa: CASSLADKRTSGRSLGNEQFF; cdr3_nt: TGCGCCAGCAGCTTGGCCGACAAGAGGACTAGCGGGAGGTCTTTGGGTAACGAGCAGTTCTTC
j_call: TRBJ2-7; d_call: TRBD1; clone_size: few; v_call: TRBV6-1; cdr3_aa: CASSEYGDRVYAQYF; cdr3_nt: TGTGCCAGCAGTGAATACGGGGACAGGGTGTACGCGCAGTACTTC
j_call: TRBJ1-5; d_call: NA; clone_size: NA; v_call: TRBV6-6; cdr3_aa: CASSYARSSTQHF; cdr3_nt: TGTGCCAGCAGTTACGCTCGGTCCAGTACCCAGCATTTT
j_call: TRBJ2-7; d_call: TRBD2; clone_size: NA; v_call: TRBV30; cdr3_aa: CAWSRLAGAIEQYF; cdr3_nt: TGTGCCTGGAGTCGACTAGCGGGAGCTATAGAGCAGTACTTC
j_call: TRBJ2-5; d_call: NA; clone_size: NA; v_call: TRBV11-2; cdr3_aa: CASSLLPAETQYF; cdr3_nt: TGTGCCAGCAGCTTGCTGCCAGCTGAGACCCAGTACTTC
j_call: TRBJ1-5; d_call: NA; clone_size: NA; v_call: TRBV2; cdr3_aa: CASSAEGGRANQPQHF; cdr3_nt: TGTGCCAGCAGTGCGGAGGGCGGCAGGGCCAATCAGCCCCAGCATTTT
j_call: TRBJ2-2; d_call: NA; clone_size: NA; v_call: TRBV5-5; cdr3_aa: CASSLGAAGGHTGELFF; cdr3_nt: TGTGCCAGCAGCTTGGGGGCTGCTGGGGGGCACACCGGGGAGCTGTTTTTT
j_call: TRBJ2-7; d_call: NA; clone_size: NA; v_call: TRBV6-6; cdr3_aa: CATSKGNSYEQYF; cdr3_nt: TGTGCCACCTCAAAGGGGAACTCCTACGAGCAGTACTTC
j_call: TRBJ2-1; d_call: TRBD1; clone_size: NA; v_call: TRBV4-2; cdr3_aa: CASSQVGDRGDEQFF; cdr3_nt: TGTGCCAGCAGCCAAGTGGGGGACAGGGGAGATGAGCAGTTCTTC
j_call: TRBJ2-1; d_call: NA; clone_size: NA; v_call: TRBV25-1; cdr3_aa: CASTTGGSPYNEQFF; cdr3_nt: TGTGCCAGCACAACGGGTGGGAGCCCCTACAATGAGCAGTTCTTC
j_call: TRBJ1-2; d_call: NA; clone_size: NA; v_call: TRBV5-5; cdr3_aa: CASSLVQYGYTF; cdr3_nt: TGTGCCAGCAGCTTGGTACAGTATGGCTACACCTTC
j_call: TRBJ1-5; d_call: NA; clone_size: NA; v_call: TRBV2; cdr3_aa: CASSSQRRTDIYSNQPQHF; cdr3_nt: TGTGCCAGCAGTTCCCAACGCCGGACAGACATTTATAGCAATCAGCCCCAGCATTTT
j_call: TRBJ1-5; d_call: NA; clone_size: NA; v_call: TRBV7-2; cdr3_aa: CASSPGNQPQHF; cdr3_nt: TGTGCCAGCAGCCCCGGCAATCAGCCCCAGCATTTT
j_call: TRBJ2-7; d_call: TRBD2; clone_size: NA; v_call: TRBV4-2; cdr3_aa: CASSPGGTRNEQYF; cdr3_nt: TGTGCCAGCAGCCCCGGGGGGACTAGAAACGAGCAGTACTTC
j_call: TRBJ1-2; d_call: NA; clone_size: NA; v_call: TRBV28; cdr3_aa: CASSLSGRGGGYTF; cdr3_nt: TGTGCCAGCAGTTTATCTGGCAGGGGCGGGGGCTACACCTTC
j_call: TRBJ2-1; d_call: NA; clone_size: NA; v_call: TRBV11-2; cdr3_aa: CASSLPQATNYNEQFF; cdr3_nt: TGTGCCAGCAGCCTCCCCCAAGCAACGAACTACAATGAGCAGTTCTTC
j_call: TRBJ1-2; d_call: TRBD1; clone_size: few; v_call: TRBV6-5; cdr3_aa: CASSPNMGQYGYTF; cdr3_nt: TGTGCCAGCAGCCCTAATATGGGACAGTATGGCTACACCTTC
j_call: TRBJ2-2; d_call: TRBD2; clone_size: NA; v_call: TRBV19; cdr3_aa: CASSTLAGANTGELFF; cdr3_nt: TGTGCCAGTAGTACCCTAGCGGGAGCCAACACCGGGGAGCTGTTTTTT
j_call: TRBJ2-1; d_call: TRBD2; clone_size: NA; v_call: TRBV2; cdr3_aa: CASTLLAGGGNEQFF; cdr3_nt: TGTGCCAGCACTCTACTAGCGGGAGGGGGCAATGAGCAGTTCTTC
j_call: TRBJ1-1; d_call: NA; clone_size: NA; v_call: TRBV2; cdr3_aa: CASKTGGLNTEAFF; cdr3_nt: TGTGCCAGCAAGACCGGGGGGCTGAACACTGAAGCTTTCTTT
j_call: TRBJ2-1; d_call: NA; clone_size: NA; v_call: TRBV5-6; cdr3_aa: CATCAGPRDEQFF; cdr3_nt: TGTGCCACTTGTGCAGGCCCCCGGGATGAGCAGTTCTTC
j_call: TRBJ1-4; d_call: TRBD1; clone_size: NA; v_call: TRBV10-2; cdr3_aa: CASRETGVGEKLFF; cdr3_nt: TGCGCCAGCAGGGAAACAGGGGTCGGTGAAAAACTGTTTTTT
j_call: TRBJ2-7; d_call: TRBD1; clone_size: NA; v_call: TRBV10-3; cdr3_aa: CAIRGTARGDEQYF; cdr3_nt: TGTGCCATCAGAGGGACAGCCCGGGGCGACGAGCAGTACTTC
j_call: TRBJ2-1; d_call: TRBD2; clone_size: NA; v_call: TRBV28; cdr3_aa: CASSLGLRGRSYNEQFF; cdr3_nt: TGTGCCAGCAGTTTGGGTTTGCGCGGGAGGTCATACAATGAGCAGTTCTTC
j_call: TRBJ2-2; d_call: TRBD2; clone_size: NA; v_call: TRBV6-4; cdr3_aa: CASSQLAGARNTGELFF; cdr3_nt: TGTGCCAGCAGTCAGCTAGCGGGAGCACGGAACACCGGGGAGCTGTTTTTT
j_call: TRBJ2-1; d_call: TRBD2; clone_size: NA; v_call: TRBV11-3; cdr3_aa: CASSLEAGGYNEQFF; cdr3_nt: TGTGCCAGCAGCTTAGAAGCGGGGGGATACAATGAGCAGTTCTTC
j_call: TRBJ1-1; d_call: NA; clone_size: NA; v_call: TRBV7-3; cdr3_aa: CASSLQGRVNTEAFF; cdr3_nt: TGTGCCAGCAGCTTACAGGGTCGGGTGAACACTGAAGCTTTCTTT
j_call: TRBJ2-7; d_call: NA; clone_size: few; v_call: TRBV7-2; cdr3_aa: CASSLGMGGAQSLYF; cdr3_nt: TGTGCCAGCAGCTTAGGGATGGGCGGGGCCCAGTCACTGTACTTC
j_call: TRBJ2-3; d_call: NA; clone_size: few; v_call: TRBV29-1; cdr3_aa: CSVDEGLPDTQYF; cdr3_nt: TGCAGCGTTGATGAGGGGCTGCCAGATACGCAGTATTTT
j_call: TRBJ2-1; d_call: NA; clone_size: NA; v_call: TRBV15; cdr3_aa: CATSPRGGEQFF; cdr3_nt: TGTGCCACCAGCCCCAGGGGGGGTGAGCAGTTCTTC
j_call: TRBJ2-5; d_call: TRBD2; clone_size: NA; v_call: TRBV29-1; cdr3_aa: CSGTGGSGSLETQYF; cdr3_nt: TGCAGCGGGACCGGGGGTAGCGGGAGTTTAGAGACCCAGTACTTC
j_call: TRBJ1-2; d_call: TRBD1; clone_size: few; v_call: TRBV11-3; cdr3_aa: CASSRPRQGDGYTF; cdr3_nt: TGTGCCAGCAGCCGCCCGCGGCAGGGGGATGGCTACACCTTC